The 11 T cell receptor beta chains presented below share a single source sample, sequenced in a study of T-cell memory formation after mild COVID-19. TCRdb ran MiXCR on the 5' RACE reads and lists one entry per CDR3 protein. This repertoire shows under 550,000 distinct CDR3 sequences, over 15% found once; its top ten account for 20% to 25%. The sample consisted of PBMCs or a T cell subset sorted from them (not recorded which). The receptors here all came from a man younger than 35 who had mild COVID-19 (a few samples of this study predate the infection). Cell type and time point are not known.

The chain joins TRBV5-1 to TRBJ2-5; D ambiguous. Trimming shortened V by 2 bases and J by 12 bases, and 11 bases separated the two germline ends. The CDR3 extends over 11 amino acids. Per the germline V gene, CDR1 is SGHRS and CDR2 is YFSETQ. The DNA for the CDR3 is TGCGCCAGCAGCTTTAACGTGGAAAAGTACTTC. This translates into CASSFNVEKYF.

This clonotype was recorded a few times. The chain uses TRBV11-2 and TRBJ2-4; D unclear. Trimming left V 5 bases short and J 8 bases short, with 19 bases between. Germline CDR1 reads SGHAT; CDR2 reads FQNNGV. The CDR3 loop spans 15 amino acids. Here the CDR3 reads CASSPDGGPRYIQYF. CDR3 coding DNA: TGTGCCAGCAGCCCCGACGGTGGGCCCAGGTACATTCAGTACTTC.

The sample holds a few counts of this clonotype. The chain is built from TRBV7-9 and TRBJ1-4; no definite D call. The germline V gene encodes CDR1 SEHNR and CDR2 FQNEAQ (reference sequence). CDR3 size: 14 residues. The V and J ends lost 7 bases and 2 bases respectively, with 11 bases between them. The CDR3 DNA reads as TGTGCCAGCAACATAGGGAGGACTAATGAAAAACTGTTTTTT. It is translated as CASNIGRTNEKLFF.

The chain is built from TRBV20-1 and TRBJ2-2; TRBD1 matches 11 bases. The germline gives CDR1 DFQATT, CDR2 SNEGSKA (reference sequence). V was pared by 4 bases and J by 3 bases, with 10 bases of the junction left unmatched. The CDR3 runs to 17 residues. CDR3 residues: CSAKPGQGVPYTGELFF. The CDR3 DNA is TGCAGTGCTAAGCCGGGACAGGGGGTCCCTTACACCGGGGAGCTGTTTTTT.

This clonotype was seen only a few times. V and J are TRBV28 and TRBJ2-7; D unresolved. Germline lookup yields CDR1 MDHEN and CDR2 SYDVKM. The CDR3 has 13 residues. Trimming removed 3 bases at V and 6 bases at J, with 12 bases between. CDR3 amino acids: CASSFGQSAEQYV. The CDR3 DNA follows: TGTGCCAGCAGTTTCGGCCAGTCCGCCGAGCAGTACGTC.

This clonotype was detected a few times. The chain is built from TRBV7-2 and TRBJ2-1, with a weak D call TRBD1 (6 bases). The germline CDR1 and CDR2 sequences are SGHTA and FQGNSA. This CDR3 is built from 19 residues. The germline V and J ends were trimmed by 1 base and 5 bases, with 24 bases remaining between them. The CDR3, as DNA: TGTGCCAGCAGCTTAGTCATATGGGGGCCGAGAGGACGAGACAATGAGCAGTTCTTC. Translated: CASSLVIWGPRGRDNEQFF.

This clonotype was observed a handful of times. CDR3 nucleotides: TGCGCCAGCAGCCCCCCGAATCGACAGGCAGATACGCAGTATTTT. It encodes CASSPPNRQADTQYF. V usage is TRBV5-1 and J usage is TRBJ2-3; perhaps TRBD1 as D (6 bases). V was cut by 4 bases and J by 4 bases, with 16 bases left in between. Germline CDR1 is SGHRS and CDR2 is YFSETQ. The CDR3 length is 15 residues.

This clonotype was counted many times. The chain employs TRBV12-3 or TRBV12-4 and TRBJ2-3; D is undetermined. Trimming took 3 bases from V and 6 from J, leaving 4 bases between them. This CDR3 contains 11 residues. In DNA, the CDR3 is TGTGCCAGCAGTTTTCGGGATACGCAGTATTTT. Protein: CASSFRDTQYF.

The rearrangement links TRBV12-3 or TRBV12-4 to TRBJ1-5, with 7 positions matching TRBD1. The ends lost 5 bases at V and 4 bases at J; junction bases unmatched: 17. The CDR3 runs 18 residues. The CDR3 region has the DNA TGTGCCAGCAGTAGCTCCCTCAGGGGGATCGCTTCGAATCAGCCCCAGCATTTT. Its protein product is CASSSSLRGIASNQPQHF.

This clonotype has only a few counts. The CDR3 DNA follows: TGTGCCAGCAGCTTCTCCCCAAACTCCGGGGCGGGTGAGCAGTTCTTC. As protein: CASSFSPNSGAGEQFF. This chain connects TRBV5-5 to TRBJ2-1; D is tentatively TRBD1 or TRBD2 (5 bases each). Germline V gene lookup returns CDR1 SGHKS and CDR2 YYEKEE (reference sequence). CDR3 length: 16 amino acids. Trimming removed 2 bases from V and 9 bases from J, with 21 bases in between. The whole variable domain, remainder taken from reference TRBV5-5 and TRBJ2-1, is DAGVTQSPTHLIKTRGQQVTLRCSPISGHKSVSWYQQVLGQGPQFIFQYYEKEERGRGNFPDRFSARQFPNYSSELNVNALLLGDSALYLCASSFSPNSGAGEQFFGPGTRLTVL.

This sequence joins TRBV7-8 and TRBJ2-5; either TRBD1 or TRBD2 may supply D (5 bases each). CDR1 SGHVS and CDR2 FQNEAQ come from the germline V gene. Deletions cut 3 bases from V and 3 bases from J, with 11 bases between. This CDR3 has 14 residues. The CDR3 DNA follows: TGTGCCAGCAGCTTGACGTGGGGGAAAGAGACCCAGTACTTC. Residues: CASSLTWGKETQYF. Full variable domain (rest looked up from reference TRBV7-8 and TRBJ2-5): GAGVSQSPRYKVAKRGQDVALRCDPISGHVSLFWYQQALGQGPEFLTYFQNEAQLDKSGLPSDRFFAERPEGSVSTLKIQRTQQEDSAVYLCASSLTWGKETQYFGPGTRLLVL.